The sequence of this T cell receptor beta chain was determined in a study of cytomegalovirus exposure and HLA in healthy donors listed by TCRdb under 2017. Broadly, across the study: According to an earlier analysis of several hundred of the donors, about 179 million T cells yielded roughly 110 million unique TCR beta sequences and about 280 Gb of sequence data. The T cell repertoires of 550 to 850 subjects were profiled by immunosequencing and related to cytomegalovirus serostatus. Four or five DR-DQ haplotypes were handled as single units for association and clustering because linkage in the cohort was strong. In the later analysis, no new phenotypic data were used to find candidate immune exposures; instead, reliance was placed on TCR beta sequences and their occurrence across donors. Genome-wide SNP genotypes for about 65% of the roughly 670 donors were used in a later genetic analysis, which treated that subset as a discovery cohort. The study aimed to test whether cataloging public T cell receptors could reveal signatures of past pathogen exposure. Approximately 300 gigabases of sequencing data and around 80 million unique TCR sequences made up an early release that covered some 640 HLA-typed donors. In an earlier analysis of 587 of the donors, high-throughput TCR beta sequencing was used to judge whether each TCR beta V gene segment behaved as functional or pseudogenic. Donor age, sex, ethnicity and CMV serostatus were compiled alongside the repertoire data. Along with the approximately 600-subject first cohort, a separate validation cohort of 120 different subjects was used. High-throughput TCR immunosequencing, statistical association of individual TCRs with disease status, and machine learning were combined to predict cytomegalovirus infection status. On average, approximately 250,000 unique TCR beta nucleotide sequences were sequenced per donor among 398 genotyped donors of the cohort, with around 19% of those sequences being non-productive. A later analysis re-analyzed previously published TCR beta repertoires from approximately 700 donors and added high-resolution HLA genotyping to study TCR occurrence patterns. Of the 300 to 500 genotyped donors, less than 90% were placed in the genetic ancestry cluster associated with self-reported Caucasian donors. All discovery cohort repertoires had been generated using a single sequencing platform. The number of typed donors differed by locus: about 629-640 for A, B, C, DRB1 and DQB1; some 540 for DQA1; about 600 for DPA1; and 450 to 480 for DPB1. Both class I and class II loci were covered by HLA typing, at four-digit resolution.

Library creation used the immunoSEQ multiplex PCR assay. The multiplex PCR relied on a mix of 60 forward primers for TCR Vbeta segments and 13 reverse primers for TCR Jbeta segments. Amplification of the CDR3 region of rearranged TCR beta genes was performed with a multiplex PCR assay on genomic DNA. Amplified TCR beta libraries were sequenced as 87-base-pair reads on the Illumina HiSeq System. From the authors' description of their analysis: Across the roughly 700 repertoires, a later analysis counted 80 million or so unique TCR beta chains, 8.5 million to 12 million of which were shared by at least two donors. Raw reads were error-corrected and collapsed into unique sequences with a nearest-neighbor algorithm that merged closely related sequences to remove PCR and sequencing errors. V, D and J gene segments were assigned by aligning CDR3 sequences to IMGT reference sequences. Each retained sequence needed at least a six-nucleotide match to both a V gene segment and a J gene segment. Rearrangements were classified as productive when the CDR3 lacked stop codons and remained in frame with V and J, and all other rearrangements were classified as non-productive. CDR3 was defined according to IMGT convention as the region running from the second conserved V-encoded cysteine to the conserved J-encoded phenylalanine. The earlier analysis of approximately 500 of the donors excluded sequences that lacked an unambiguous match to a single V gene segment. In an earlier analysis of some 590 of the donors, a V segment was called functional when productive rearrangements were above 56.7%, and segregating when the standard deviation between donors exceeded 5%. A statistical classification framework was built for diagnosing cytomegalovirus status from the catalog of TCR beta chain sequences. In a later analysis, V and J genes were assigned by comparing TCR nucleotide sequences against IMGT/GENE-DB human TR gene sequences. In a later analysis, CDR3 sequences and most-parsimonious VDJ recombination scenarios were assigned using the TCRdist pipeline. In a later analysis, every TCR beta chain was defined by the combination of its CDR3 amino acid sequence and its V-gene family, and reads without a unique V-gene family were dropped. To address suspected cross-contamination and a sequencing artifact, a later analysis removed over 500 highly shared, low-generation-probability nucleotide sequences. For each public chain, a later analysis derived a clonal expansion index from normalized ranks of inferred template counts within each repertoire. In a later analysis, generation probabilities were computed with a VDJ recombination model fitted to out-of-frame rearrangements, and the resulting probabilities were checked against IGoR. In a later analysis, hypergeometric tests were used to score TCR-TCR, TCR-HLA and TCR-CMV co-occurrence, with a repertoire-size bias correction applied to TCR pairs. A later analysis estimated false discovery rates by permuting HLA or CMV assignments 20 times. In a later analysis, co-occurring TCRs were grouped using DBSCAN, and TCRdist sequence similarity was added for clustering within HLA-allele-positive subsets. For co-occurrence clustering, repertoires with fewer than 30,000 or more than 120,000 public chains were excluded, along with five repertoires with anomalous nucleotide sharing. TCRdb provides this immuneACCESS table in a form limited to in-frame rearrangements. Some clones are lacking; in checked studies, under half of them reflect an unresolved V gene, and why the rest are absent is not known. V, J and clone size are those of that table, while D and trimming were read from the DNA. Across this sample there are approximately 180,000 clones, with under 80% seen only once. In total, the top ten clones hold roughly an eighth of the sample.

In regard to this clone: Its antigen is unknown. No qualities accompany the bases; no much larger clone lies one base away.

Points the paper makes about the study in general: Correlated functional status among segregating V segments might be attributable to linkage disequilibrium, but an unknown experimental factor could not be ruled out. Cytomegalovirus status was reported to be diagnosed by the classifier with high specificity and sensitivity in both the original and validation cohorts. A further reported finding was that TCR beta sequences accurately predicted the HLA-A and HLA-B alleles for most subjects in the first cohort. Compared with equally common non-associated chains, HLA-associated TCR beta chains in a later analysis were more clonally expanded and had lower generation probabilities. A later analysis found that most CMV-associated TCR beta chains appeared HLA-restricted, with HLA associations seemingly driven largely by CMV exposure. While some public TCRs were present in many individuals, most TCR sequences turned up only very rarely across donors. The cohort was sequenced for TCR beta chains only, and without alpha or paired-chain data the features that could be detected were limited. Roughly uniform sequencing depth across donors was assumed in presence/absence analyses, although this assumption may not hold. According to the authors, the approach could potentially be generalized to other disease states and immunological phenotypes. In a later analysis, several top co-occurrence clusters were reported to appear linked to parvovirus B19, influenza, CMV and Epstein-Barr virus. Specific HLA alleles were associated with 16,951 TCR beta sequences at a false discovery rate of 0.05 in a later analysis. A total of roughly 160 TCR beta chains were listed by the study as associated with cytomegalovirus. Because HLA typing was missing for some donors at each locus, association tests included only the typed subset. A few of the identified cytomegalovirus-associated TCR beta chains were confirmed in vitro to be specific for cytomegalovirus antigens. Because the 87-base-pair reads could not distinguish some IMGT-functional V segments, including TRBV6-2 and TRBV6-3, those segments were excluded. Immune exposure information for the cohort was limited to CMV serostatus. In a later analysis, the rate of TCR association differed among HLA loci, with DRB1 alleles having the most associated TCRs and HLA-C alleles having the fewest. In an earlier analysis of some 540 of the donors, most TCR beta V segments appeared in productive rearrangements about 87% or about 30% of the time, broadly matching IMGT annotations. A cluster of highly shared sequence variants was judged likely to represent a technical artifact of the sequencing pipeline. Because counts were too low, seventeen rarely observed V segments, including chromosome 9 orphons, were excluded from the earlier analysis of 587 of the donors. When HLA alleles, especially DR and DQ, strongly co-occurred, TCR associations were difficult to assign to individual alleles. A later genetic analysis reported fewer N-insertions in productive TCRs among donors in an Asian-associated ancestry cluster than the roughly 700-donor mean. An association between a missense DCLRE1C variant and V-gene and J-gene trimming of TCR beta chains was found in a later genetic analysis and replicated in an independent cohort.

V ends up 1 base short and J 7 bases short, with an unmatched junction base count of 5. From cysteine to phenylalanine, the CDR3 is 15 amino acids long. Here the CDR3 DNA is all that survives: 45 bases in frame from base 1. CDR1 and CDR2, per the germline V gene, are KGHSH and LQKENI. The cohort comprised 666 healthy bone marrow donors. At the time of sampling, all cohort members were nominally healthy, though unrecorded immune exposures were likely present. The donor was CMV seropositive and was included in the group of 250 to 350 seropositive cohort members. A peripheral blood sample was provided by each donor, and peripheral blood mononuclear cells were used for TCR beta sequencing. The Qiagen DNeasy Blood Extraction Kit was used to extract genomic DNA from the blood cell samples.

The sequence was obtained from a woman between 45 and 60 years old in good health and CMV-seropositive. The chain is assembled from TRBV18 and TRBJ2-1, with 9 central nucleotides matching TRBD1. Sample: PBMCs. The nucleotide sequence reads TGTGCCAGCTCACCACGGACAGGGGTAAGGAATGAGCAGTTCTTC. Translated, it reads CASSPRTGVRNEQFF.